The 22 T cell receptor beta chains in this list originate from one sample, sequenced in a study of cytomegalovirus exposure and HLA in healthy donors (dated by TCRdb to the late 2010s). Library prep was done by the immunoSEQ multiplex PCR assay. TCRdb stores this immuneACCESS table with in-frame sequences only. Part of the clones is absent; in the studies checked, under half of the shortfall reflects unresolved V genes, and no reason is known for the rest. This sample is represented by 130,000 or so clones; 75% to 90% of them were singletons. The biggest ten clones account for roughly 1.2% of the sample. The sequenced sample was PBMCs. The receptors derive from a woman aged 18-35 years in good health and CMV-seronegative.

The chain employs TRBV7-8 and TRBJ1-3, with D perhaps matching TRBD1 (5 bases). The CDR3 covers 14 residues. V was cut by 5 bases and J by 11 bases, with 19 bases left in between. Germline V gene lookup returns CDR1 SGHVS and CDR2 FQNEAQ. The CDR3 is CASSVLWGGTPIYF. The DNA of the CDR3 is TGTGCCAGCAGCGTGTTGTGGGGGGGAACACCCATATATTTT.

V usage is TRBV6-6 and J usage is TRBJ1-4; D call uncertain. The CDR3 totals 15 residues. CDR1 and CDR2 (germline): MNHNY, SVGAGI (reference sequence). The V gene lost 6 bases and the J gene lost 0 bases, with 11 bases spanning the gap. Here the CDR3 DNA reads TGTGCCAGCAGCCGTGGAGTCGCAACTAATGAAAAACTGTTTTTT. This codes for CASSRGVATNEKLFF.

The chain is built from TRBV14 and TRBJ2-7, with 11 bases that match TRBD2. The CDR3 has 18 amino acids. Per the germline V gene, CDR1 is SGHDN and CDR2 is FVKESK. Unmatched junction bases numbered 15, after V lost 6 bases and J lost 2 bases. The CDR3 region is CASSRTPGTTSGTYEQYF. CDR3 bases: TGTGCCAGCAGTCGCACTCCCGGAACGACTAGCGGGACCTACGAGCAGTACTTC.

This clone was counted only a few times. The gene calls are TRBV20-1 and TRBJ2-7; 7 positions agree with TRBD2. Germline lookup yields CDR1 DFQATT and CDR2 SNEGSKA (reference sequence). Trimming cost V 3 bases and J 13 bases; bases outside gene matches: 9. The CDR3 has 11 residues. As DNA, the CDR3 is TGCAGTGCTAGCTCAGGGACTATTACCTACTTC. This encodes CSASSGTITYF.

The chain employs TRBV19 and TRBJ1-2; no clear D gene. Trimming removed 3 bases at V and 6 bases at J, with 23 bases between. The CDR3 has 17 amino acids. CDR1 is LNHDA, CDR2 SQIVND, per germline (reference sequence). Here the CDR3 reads CASSIDWVSPTNNGYTF. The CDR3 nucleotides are TGTGCCAGTAGTATTGATTGGGTCAGCCCGACTAATAATGGCTACACCTTC.

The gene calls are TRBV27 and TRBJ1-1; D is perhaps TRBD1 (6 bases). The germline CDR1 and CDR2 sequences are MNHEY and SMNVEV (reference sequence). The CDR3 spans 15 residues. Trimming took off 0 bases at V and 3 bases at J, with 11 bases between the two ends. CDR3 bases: TGTGCCAGCAGTTTATCGGGAGGGGGGTACACTGAAGCTTTCTTT. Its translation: CASSLSGGGYTEAFF.

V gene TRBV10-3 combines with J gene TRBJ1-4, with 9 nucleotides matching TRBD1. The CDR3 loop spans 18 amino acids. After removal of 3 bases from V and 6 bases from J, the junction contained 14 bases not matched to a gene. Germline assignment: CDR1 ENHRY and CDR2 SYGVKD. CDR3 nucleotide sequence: TGTGCCATCAGTGACTTCCTCGGATTGGACAGGGGAGATGAAAAACTGTTTTTT. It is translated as CAISDFLGLDRGDEKLFF.

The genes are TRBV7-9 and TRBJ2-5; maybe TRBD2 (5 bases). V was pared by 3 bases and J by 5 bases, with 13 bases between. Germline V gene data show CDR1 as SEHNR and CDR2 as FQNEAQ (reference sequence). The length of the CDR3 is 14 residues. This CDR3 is CASSFRGVDETQYF. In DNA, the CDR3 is TGTGCCAGCAGCTTCCGGGGAGTCGATGAGACCCAGTACTTC. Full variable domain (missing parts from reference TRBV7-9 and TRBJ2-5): DTGVSQNPRHKITKRGQNVTFRCDPISEHNRLYWYRQTLGQGPEFLTYFQNEAQLEKSRLLSDRFSAERPKGSFSTLEIQRTEQGDSAMYLCASSFRGVDETQYFGPGTRLLVL.

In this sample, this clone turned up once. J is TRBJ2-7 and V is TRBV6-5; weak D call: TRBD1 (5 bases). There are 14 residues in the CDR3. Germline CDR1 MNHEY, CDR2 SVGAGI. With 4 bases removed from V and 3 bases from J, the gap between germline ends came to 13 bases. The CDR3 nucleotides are TGTGCCAGCAGTTTACGGACAACCGACTACGAGCAGTACTTC. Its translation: CASSLRTTDYEQYF.

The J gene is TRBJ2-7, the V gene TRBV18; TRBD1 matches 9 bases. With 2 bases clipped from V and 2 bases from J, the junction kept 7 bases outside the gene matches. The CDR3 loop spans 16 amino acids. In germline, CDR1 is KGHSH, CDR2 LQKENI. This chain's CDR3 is CASSPFDRGRTYEQYF. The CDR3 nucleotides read TGTGCCAGCTCACCATTCGACAGGGGGAGAACCTACGAGCAGTACTTC.

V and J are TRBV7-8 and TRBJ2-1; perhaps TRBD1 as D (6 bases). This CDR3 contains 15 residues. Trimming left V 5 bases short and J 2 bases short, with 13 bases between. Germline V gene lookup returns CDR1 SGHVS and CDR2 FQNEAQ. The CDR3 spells CASSTTGSPYNEQFF. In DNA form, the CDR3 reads TGTGCCAGCAGCACAACAGGGAGCCCCTACAATGAGCAGTTCTTC.

CDR3 nucleotides: TGCAGTGCTACAGGGAGGGTCGGACTGTTTTTT. Encoded protein: CSATGRVGLFF. The chain joins TRBV20-1 to TRBJ1-4, with D maybe TRBD1 (5 bases). The CDR3 is made up of 11 amino acids. Germline CDR1 is DFQATT and CDR2 is SNEGSKA (reference sequence). With 4 bases removed from V and 13 bases from J, the gap between germline ends came to 13 bases.

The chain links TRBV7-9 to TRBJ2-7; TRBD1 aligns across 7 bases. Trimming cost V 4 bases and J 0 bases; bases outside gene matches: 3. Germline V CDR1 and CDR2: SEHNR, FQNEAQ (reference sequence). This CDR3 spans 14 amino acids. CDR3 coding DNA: TGTGCCAGCAGCTACTGGGACAGCTCCTACGAGCAGTACTTC. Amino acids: CASSYWDSSYEQYF.

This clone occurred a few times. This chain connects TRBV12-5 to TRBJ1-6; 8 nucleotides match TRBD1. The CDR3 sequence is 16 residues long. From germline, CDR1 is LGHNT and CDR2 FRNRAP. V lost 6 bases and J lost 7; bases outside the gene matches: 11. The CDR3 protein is CASGYGQGNHNSPLHF. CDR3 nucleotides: TGTGCTAGTGGATATGGACAGGGTAATCACAATTCACCCCTCCACTTT.

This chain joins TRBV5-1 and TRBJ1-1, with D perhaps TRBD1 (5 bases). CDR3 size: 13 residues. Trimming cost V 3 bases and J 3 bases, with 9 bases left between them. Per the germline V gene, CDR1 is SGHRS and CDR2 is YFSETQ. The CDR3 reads CASSSSGYTEAFF. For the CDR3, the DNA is TGCGCCAGCAGCTCATCAGGGTACACTGAAGCTTTCTTT.

Here the CDR3 DNA reads TGTGCCAGCAGAGGACAGGGGAAAGAGACCCAGTACTTC. Its translation is CASRGQGKETQYF. The rearrangement joins TRBV5-4 to TRBJ2-5; 9 bases agree with TRBD1. Germline lookup yields CDR1 SGHNT and CDR2 YYREEE (reference sequence). The CDR3 totals 13 residues. Trimming at V came to 5 bases and at J to 3 bases, leaving 2 bases not matched to a gene.

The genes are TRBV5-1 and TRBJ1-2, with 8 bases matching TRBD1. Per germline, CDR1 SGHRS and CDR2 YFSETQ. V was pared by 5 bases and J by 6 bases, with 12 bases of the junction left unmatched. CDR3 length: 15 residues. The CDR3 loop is CASSPTGVPVDGYTF. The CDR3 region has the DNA TGCGCCAGCAGTCCGACAGGGGTCCCGGTTGATGGCTACACCTTC.

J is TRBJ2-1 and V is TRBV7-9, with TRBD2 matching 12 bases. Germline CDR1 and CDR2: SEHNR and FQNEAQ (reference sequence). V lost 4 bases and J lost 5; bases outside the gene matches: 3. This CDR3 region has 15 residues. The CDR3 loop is CASSSRLAGDNEQFF. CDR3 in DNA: TGTGCCAGCAGCTCAAGACTAGCGGGGGACAATGAGCAGTTCTTC.

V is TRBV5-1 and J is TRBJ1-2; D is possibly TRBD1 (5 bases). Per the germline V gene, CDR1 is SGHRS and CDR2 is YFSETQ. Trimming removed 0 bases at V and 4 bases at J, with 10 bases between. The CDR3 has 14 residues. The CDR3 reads CASSLESGPYGYTF. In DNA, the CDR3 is TGCGCCAGCAGCTTGGAGTCAGGGCCCTATGGCTACACCTTC. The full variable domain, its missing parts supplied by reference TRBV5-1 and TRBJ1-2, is KAGVTQTPRYLIKTRGQQVTLSCSPISGHRSVSWYQQTPGQGLQFLFEYFSETQRNKGNFPGRFSGRQFSNSRSEMNVSTLELGDSALYLCASSLESGPYGYTFGSGTRLTVV.

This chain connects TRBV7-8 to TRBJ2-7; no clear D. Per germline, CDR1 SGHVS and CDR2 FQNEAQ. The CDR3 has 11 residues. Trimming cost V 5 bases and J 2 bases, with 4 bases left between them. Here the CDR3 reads CASSPAYEQYF. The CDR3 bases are TGTGCCAGCAGCCCCGCCTACGAGCAGTACTTC.

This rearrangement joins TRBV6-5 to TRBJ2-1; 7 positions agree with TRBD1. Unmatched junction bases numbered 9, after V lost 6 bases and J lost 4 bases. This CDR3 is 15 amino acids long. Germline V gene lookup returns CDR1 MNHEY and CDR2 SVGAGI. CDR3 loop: CASSQTGLGYNEQFF. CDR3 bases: TGTGCCAGCAGCCAGACAGGGTTGGGTTACAATGAGCAGTTCTTC.

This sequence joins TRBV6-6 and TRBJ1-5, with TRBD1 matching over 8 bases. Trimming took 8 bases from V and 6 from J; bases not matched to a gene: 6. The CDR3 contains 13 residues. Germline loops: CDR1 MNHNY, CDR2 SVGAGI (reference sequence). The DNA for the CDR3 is TGTGCCAGCGCAGGGGGCGCGACTCAGCCCCAGCATTTT. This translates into CASAGGATQPQHF.